These T cell receptor beta chains were read from a single sample in a study of blood T cell repertoires in COVID-19. Sequencing was performed with immunoSEQ multiplex PCR; in TCRdb, only in-frame clones are kept and a portion is missing. The sample carries about 240,000 clones, around 86% recorded once. The sample was peripheral blood. These receptors all come from a woman aged 70-85 years with active or convalescent COVID-19. CDR3s include the opening cysteine and the closing phenylalanine or tryptophan. A D gene is named only where the DNA matches it firmly. Clone size is given for some rows only: seen once, a few or many times, or a class if the clone is expanded.

V,J,D,size,CDR3,DNA
TRBV5-1,TRBJ1-1,NA,NA,CASSLVDRRYQPNTEAFF,TGCGCCAGCAGCTTGGTTGACAGGAGATATCAACCGAACACTGAAGCTTTCTTT
TRBV7-2,TRBJ2-3,NA,NA,CASSHPNTDTQYF,TGTGCCAGCAGCCATCCCAACACAGATACGCAGTATTTT
TRBV7-2,TRBJ2-1,NA,NA,CASSPRTAGDNEQFF,TGTGCCAGCAGCCCCAGGACCGCCGGGGACAATGAGCAGTTCTTC
TRBV7-9,TRBJ1-6,NA,NA,CASSLQGEISPLHF,TGTGCCAGCAGCCTACAGGGAGAGATTTCACCCCTCCACTTT
TRBV10-2,TRBJ1-2,NA,NA,CASSEGDRRFNYGYTF,TGCGCCAGCAGTGAAGGAGACCGGCGTTTCAACTATGGCTACACCTTC
TRBV5-1,TRBJ2-1,NA,NA,CASSLDRNEQFF,TGCGCCAGCAGCTTGGACAGAAATGAGCAGTTCTTC
TRBV3-1/TRBV3-2,TRBJ1-2,NA,NA,CASSQDALAERNGYTF,TGTGCCAGCAGCCAAGACGCCTTGGCGGAAAGAAATGGCTACACCTTC
TRBV2,TRBJ1-2,NA,NA,CASSGGPLTNYGYTF,TGTGCCAGCAGCGGGGGGCCACTAACTAACTATGGCTACACCTTC
TRBV29-1,TRBJ2-2,TRBD1,NA,CSVGGGRDTGELFF,TGCAGCGTTGGAGGGGGCCGAGACACCGGGGAGCTGTTTTTT
TRBV24-1,TRBJ1-5,NA,NA,CALIDRPSNQPQHF,TGTGCCCTCATTGACAGGCCAAGCAATCAGCCCCAGCATTTT
TRBV5-5,TRBJ1-5,NA,once,CASSLGYSNQPQHF,TGTGCCAGCAGCTTGGGTTATAGCAATCAGCCCCAGCATTTT
TRBV6-6,TRBJ2-1,TRBD2,few,CASTARHSGGGNEQFF,TGTGCCAGCACCGCACGACATAGCGGGGGTGGCAATGAGCAGTTCTTC
TRBV6-2/TRBV6-3,TRBJ1-1,NA,NA,CASSYIGEGTEAFF,TGTGCCAGCAGTTACATTGGGGAGGGCACTGAAGCTTTCTTT
TRBV5-1,TRBJ1-2,TRBD1,NA,CASSLDRGSGYTF,TGCGCCAGCAGCCTCGACAGGGGAAGTGGCTACACCTTC
TRBV18,TRBJ2-5,NA,NA,CASSPGVQETQYF,TGTGCCAGCTCACCCGGTGTTCAAGAGACCCAGTACTTC
TRBV6-2/TRBV6-3,TRBJ1-2,TRBD1,NA,CASSSRGNNGYTF,TGTGCCAGCAGTTCCAGGGGGAACAACGGCTACACCTTC